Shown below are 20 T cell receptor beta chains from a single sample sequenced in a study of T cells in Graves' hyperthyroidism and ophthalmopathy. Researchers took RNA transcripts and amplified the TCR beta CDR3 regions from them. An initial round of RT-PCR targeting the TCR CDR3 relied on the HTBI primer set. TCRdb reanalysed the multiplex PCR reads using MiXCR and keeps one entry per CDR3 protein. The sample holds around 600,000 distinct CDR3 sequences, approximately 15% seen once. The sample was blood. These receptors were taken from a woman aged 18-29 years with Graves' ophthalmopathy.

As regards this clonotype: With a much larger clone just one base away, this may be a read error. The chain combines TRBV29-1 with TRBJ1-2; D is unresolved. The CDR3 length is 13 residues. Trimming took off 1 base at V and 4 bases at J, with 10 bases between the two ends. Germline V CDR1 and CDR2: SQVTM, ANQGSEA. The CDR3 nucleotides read TGCAGCGTTGAAGTCAGGAGTGCCTATGGCTACACCTTC. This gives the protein CSVEVRSAYGYTF.

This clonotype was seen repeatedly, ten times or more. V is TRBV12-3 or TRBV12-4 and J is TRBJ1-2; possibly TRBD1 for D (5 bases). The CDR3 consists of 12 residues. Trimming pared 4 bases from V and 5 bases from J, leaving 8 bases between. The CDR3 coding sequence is TGTGCCAGCAGTTCCCAGGGATATGGCTACACCTTC. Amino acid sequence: CASSSQGYGYTF.

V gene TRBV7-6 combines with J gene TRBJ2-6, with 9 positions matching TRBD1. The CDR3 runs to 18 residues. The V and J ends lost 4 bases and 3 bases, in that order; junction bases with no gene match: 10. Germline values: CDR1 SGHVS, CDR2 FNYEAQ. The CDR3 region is CASSSTGTGFVGANVLTF. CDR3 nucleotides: TGTGCCAGCAGCTCCACCGGGACAGGGTTTGTTGGGGCCAACGTCCTGACTTTC.

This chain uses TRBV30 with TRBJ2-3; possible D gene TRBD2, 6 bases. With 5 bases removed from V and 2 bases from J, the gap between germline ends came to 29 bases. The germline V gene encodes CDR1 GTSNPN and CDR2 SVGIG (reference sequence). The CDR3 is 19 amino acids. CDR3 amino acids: CAWEPKGWGREAPTDTQYF. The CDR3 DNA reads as TGTGCCTGGGAGCCCAAGGGTTGGGGAAGGGAGGCCCCCACAGATACGCAGTATTTT.

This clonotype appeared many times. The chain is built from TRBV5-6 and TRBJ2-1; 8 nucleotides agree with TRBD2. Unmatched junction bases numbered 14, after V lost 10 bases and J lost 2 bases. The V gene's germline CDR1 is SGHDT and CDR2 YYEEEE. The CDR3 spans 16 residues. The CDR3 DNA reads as TGTGCCGCAAGGGCAGCGGGAGACCAACCCTACAATGAGCAGTTCTTC. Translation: CAARAAGDQPYNEQFF.

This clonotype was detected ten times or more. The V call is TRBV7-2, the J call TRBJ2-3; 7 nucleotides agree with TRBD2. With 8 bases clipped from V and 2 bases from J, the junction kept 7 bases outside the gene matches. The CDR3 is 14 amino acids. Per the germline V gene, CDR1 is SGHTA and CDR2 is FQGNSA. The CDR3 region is CASGGAGVTDTQYF. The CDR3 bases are TGTGCCAGCGGCGGGGCGGGGGTCACAGATACGCAGTATTTT.

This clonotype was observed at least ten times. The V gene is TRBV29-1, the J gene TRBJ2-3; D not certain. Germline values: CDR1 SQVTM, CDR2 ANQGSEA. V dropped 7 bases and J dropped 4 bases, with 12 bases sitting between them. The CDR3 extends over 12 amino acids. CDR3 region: CSAPSRPDTQYF. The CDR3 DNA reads TGCAGCGCCCCGAGTAGACCAGATACGCAGTATTTT.

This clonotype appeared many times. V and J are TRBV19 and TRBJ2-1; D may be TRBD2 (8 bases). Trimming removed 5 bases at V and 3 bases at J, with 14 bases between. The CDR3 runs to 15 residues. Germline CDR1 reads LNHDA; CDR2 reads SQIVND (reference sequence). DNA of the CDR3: TGTGCCAGTAGTCTTAGCGGGACAGTCTACAATGAGCAGTTCTTC. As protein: CASSLSGTVYNEQFF. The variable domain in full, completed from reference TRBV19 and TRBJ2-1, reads DGGITQSPKYLFRKEGQNVTLSCEQNLNHDAMYWYRQDPGQGLRLIYYSQIVNDFQKGDIAEGYSVSREKKESFPLTVTSAQKNPTAFYLCASSLSGTVYNEQFFGPGTRLTVL.

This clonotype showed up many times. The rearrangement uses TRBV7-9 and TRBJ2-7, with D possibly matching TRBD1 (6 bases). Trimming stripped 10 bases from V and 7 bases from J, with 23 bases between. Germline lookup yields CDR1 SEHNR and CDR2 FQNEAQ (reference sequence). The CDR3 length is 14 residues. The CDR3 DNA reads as TGTGCCAACATATTCCGGACAGAGGGGATGGAGCAGTACTTC. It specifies CANIFRTEGMEQYF.

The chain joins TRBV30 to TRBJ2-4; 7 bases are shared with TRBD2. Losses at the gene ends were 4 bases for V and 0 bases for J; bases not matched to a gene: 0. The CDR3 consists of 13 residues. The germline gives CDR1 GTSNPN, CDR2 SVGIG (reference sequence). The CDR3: CAWTSGAKNIQYF. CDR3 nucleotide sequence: TGTGCCTGGACTAGCGGAGCCAAAAACATTCAGTACTTC.

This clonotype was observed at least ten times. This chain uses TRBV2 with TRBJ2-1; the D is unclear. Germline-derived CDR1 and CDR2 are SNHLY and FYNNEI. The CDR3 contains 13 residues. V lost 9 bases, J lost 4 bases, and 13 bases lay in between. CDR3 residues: CASSVALYNEQFF. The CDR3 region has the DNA TGTGCCAGTTCAGTAGCCCTTTACAATGAGCAGTTCTTC.

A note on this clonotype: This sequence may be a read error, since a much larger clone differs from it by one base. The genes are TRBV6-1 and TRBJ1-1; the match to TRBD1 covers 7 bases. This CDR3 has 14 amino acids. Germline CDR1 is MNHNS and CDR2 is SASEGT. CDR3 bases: TGTGCCAGCAGCCGGACAGGTCATAACACTGAAACTTTCTTT. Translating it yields CASSRTGHNTETFF.

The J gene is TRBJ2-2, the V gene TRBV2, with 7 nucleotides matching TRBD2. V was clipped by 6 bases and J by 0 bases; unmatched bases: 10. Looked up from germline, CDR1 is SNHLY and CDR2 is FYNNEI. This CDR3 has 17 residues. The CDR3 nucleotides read TGTGCCAGCAGCATAGGAAGCAGCGGGGCGAACACCGGGGAGCTGTTTTTT. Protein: CASSIGSSGANTGELFF.

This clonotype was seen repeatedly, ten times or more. This CDR3 is CASSLGRLAGGGETQYF. The CDR3 DNA reads TGTGCCAGCAGTTTAGGAAGACTAGCGGGAGGGGGAGAGACCCAGTACTTC. J is TRBJ2-5 and V is TRBV28, with TRBD2 matching 14 bases. The trim removed 2 bases at V and 4 bases at J, leaving 6 bases unmatched. Germline V gene data show CDR1 as MDHEN and CDR2 as SYDVKM. The CDR3 runs to 17 residues. The variable domain in full, completed from reference TRBV28 and TRBJ2-5, reads DVKVTQSSRYLVKRTGEKVFLECVQDMDHENMFWYRQDPGLGLRLIYFSYDVKMKEKGDIPEGYSVSREKKERFSLILESASTNQTSMYLCASSLGRLAGGGETQYFGPGTRLLVL.

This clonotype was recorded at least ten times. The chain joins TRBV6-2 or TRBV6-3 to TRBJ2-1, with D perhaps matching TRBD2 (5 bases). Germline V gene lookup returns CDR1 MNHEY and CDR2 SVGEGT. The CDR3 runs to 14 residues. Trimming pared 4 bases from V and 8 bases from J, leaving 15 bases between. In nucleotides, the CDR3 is TGTGCCAGCAGTTCCCTGACGCTCGGGGATGAGCAGTTCTTC. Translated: CASSSLTLGDEQFF.

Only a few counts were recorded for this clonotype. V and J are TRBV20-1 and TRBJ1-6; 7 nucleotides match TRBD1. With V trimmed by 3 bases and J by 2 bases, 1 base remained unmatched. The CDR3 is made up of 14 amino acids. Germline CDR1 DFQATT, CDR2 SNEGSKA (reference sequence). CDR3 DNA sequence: TGCAGTGCTAGGGGGACAGCCTATAATTCACCCCTCCACTTT. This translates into CSARGTAYNSPLHF.

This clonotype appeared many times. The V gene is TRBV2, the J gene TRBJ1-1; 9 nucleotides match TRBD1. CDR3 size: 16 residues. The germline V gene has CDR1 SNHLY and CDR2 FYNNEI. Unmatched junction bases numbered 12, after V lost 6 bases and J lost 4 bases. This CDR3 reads CASRVIPGQGSTEAFF. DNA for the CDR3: TGTGCCAGCAGGGTGATACCGGGACAGGGATCCACTGAAGCTTTCTTT.

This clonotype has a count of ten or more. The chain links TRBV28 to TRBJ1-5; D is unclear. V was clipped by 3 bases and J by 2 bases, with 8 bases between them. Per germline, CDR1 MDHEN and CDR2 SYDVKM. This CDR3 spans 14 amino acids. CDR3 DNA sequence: TGTGCCAGCAGTTTTTTTAATGGCAATCAGCCCCAGCATTTT. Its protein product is CASSFFNGNQPQHF. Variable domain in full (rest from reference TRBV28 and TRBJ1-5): DVKVTQSSRYLVKRTGEKVFLECVQDMDHENMFWYRQDPGLGLRLIYFSYDVKMKEKGDIPEGYSVSREKKERFSLILESASTNQTSMYLCASSFFNGNQPQHFGDGTRLSIL.

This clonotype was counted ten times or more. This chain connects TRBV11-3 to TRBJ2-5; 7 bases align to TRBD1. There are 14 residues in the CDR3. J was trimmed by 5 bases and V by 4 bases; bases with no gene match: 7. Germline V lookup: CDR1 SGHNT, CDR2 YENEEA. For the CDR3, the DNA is TGTGCCAGCAGCTCCGTACAGGGGCGGGAGACCCAGTACTTC. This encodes CASSSVQGRETQYF.

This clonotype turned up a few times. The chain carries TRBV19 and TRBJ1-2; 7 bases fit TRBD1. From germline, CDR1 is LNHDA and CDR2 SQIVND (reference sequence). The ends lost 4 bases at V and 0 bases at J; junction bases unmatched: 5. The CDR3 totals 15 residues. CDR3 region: CASSTGQRSNYGYTF. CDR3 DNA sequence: TGTGCCAGTAGTACGGGACAGCGCTCTAACTATGGCTACACCTTC.